This record covers a single TCR beta chain. Its antigen is unidentified. This CDR3 region has 13 residues. CDR1 KGHSH and CDR2 LQKENI come from the germline V gene. Trimming shortened V by 5 bases and J by 11 bases, and 18 bases separated the two germline ends. It was with 60 Vbeta and 13 Jbeta primers that the PCR ran. The table came from immunoSEQ multiplex PCR; TCRdb's copy has only in-frame clones and leaves some out. The top ten hold about 4.5% of the sample, which has 140,000 or so clones, 68% seen once. This entry is derived from a study of cytomegalovirus exposure and HLA in healthy donors. Study-level information: One earlier analysis, a look at about 179 million T cells, found 100 million to 130 million unique TCR beta sequences.

The study, taken as a whole, reports: In a later analysis, parvovirus B19, influenza, CMV and Epstein-Barr virus appeared linked to several top co-occurrence clusters. Analysis performed later showed TCR beta chains linked to HLA being more clonally expanded than equally common others.

The sequencing sample was made of PBMCs. The rearrangement joins TRBV18 to TRBJ1-1; D is unclear. The receptor was derived from a man in his sixties in good health and CMV-seronegative. CDR3 sequence (DNA): TGTGCCAGCTCATCCTCGGGGTCTAGGGTTGCTTTCTTT. Residues: CASSSSGSRVAFF.